This TCR beta chain was obtained from a study of shared clonotypes between healthy human individuals. Looking at the study overall: Three plates were used per donor for CD4 naive, three for CD4 memory, two for CD8 naive and one for CD8 memory.

V was pared by 4 bases and J by 4 bases, with 13 bases between. The CDR3 sequence is 14 residues long. Per the germline V gene, CDR1 is SGHAT and CDR2 is FQNNGV. This clone has a handful of counts. This table comes from immunoSEQ multiplex PCR, and its TCRdb copy is limited to in-frame clones, with some not included. The profile shows fewer than 200,000 clones, approximately 61% of them singletons. Material: memory CD4+ T cells sorted from blood. The subset denotes: CD45RA-negative fraction. This TCR was recovered from a man in his thirties or forties in good health. The rearrangement links TRBV11-2 to TRBJ1-2; tentatively, D is TRBD1 (5 bases). CDR3 DNA sequence: TGTGCCAGCAGCTCGCGGGGGTCAACCTATGGCTACACCTTC. As protein: CASSSRGSTYGYTF.